This entry lists 7 T cell receptor beta chains sequenced from one sample in a study of regulatory T cells in long-lasting Graves disease. CDR3-region Arm-PCR and iRepertoire HTBI primers produced the TCR beta libraries. TCRdb reprocessed the multiplex PCR reads with MiXCR, giving one entry per CDR3 protein. The sample carries about 470,000 distinct CDR3 sequences, 20% to 25% recorded once. Time point: persistent/refractory GD, antithyroid drugs over 5 years with positive TRAb. Generation of the TCR library employed RNA extracted from PBMCs. Sequenced material: peripheral blood mononuclear cells (PBMCs), taken when the disease was refractory, from a patient treated with antithyroid drugs. The receptors come from a female donor with Graves disease.

The chain recombines TRBV19 with TRBJ2-4; either TRBD1 or TRBD2 may supply D (5 bases each). With 3 bases removed from V and 0 bases from J, the gap between germline ends came to 9 bases. The germline V gene has CDR1 LNHDA and CDR2 SQIVND (reference sequence). CDR3 size: 15 residues. As DNA, the CDR3 is TGTGCCAGTAGTATTTATGGGGGAGCCAAAAACATTCAGTACTTC. Residues: CASSIYGGAKNIQYF.

Of note for this clonotype: Mismatch with germline at one junction end may stem from a read error. CDR3 sequence reads: CAISLGRISYEQYF. In DNA, the CDR3 is TGTGCCATCAGTTTAGGCCGGATCTCCTACGAGCAGTACTTC. J is TRBJ2-7 and V is TRBV28, with no clear D. This CDR3 has 14 amino acids. The germline CDR1 and CDR2 sequences are MDHEN and SYDVKM. Full variable domain (missing parts from reference TRBV28 and TRBJ2-7): DVKVTQSSRYLVKRTGEKVFLECVQDMDHENMFWYRQDPGLGLRLIYFSYDVKMKEKGDIPEGYSVSREKKERFSLILESASTNQTSMYLCAISLGRISYEQYFGPGTRLTVT.

The chain joins TRBV9 to TRBJ2-7, with D tentatively TRBD2 (6 bases). Trimming took 1 base from V and 5 from J, leaving 16 bases between them. Per the germline V gene, CDR1 is SGDLS and CDR2 is YYNGEE. This CDR3 spans 15 amino acids. The CDR3 region has the DNA TGTGCCAGCAGCGTACTCCCGCGGGACGGGGACGAGCAGTACTTC. Its translation: CASSVLPRDGDEQYF. The full variable domain, completed using reference TRBV9 and TRBJ2-7, is DSGVTQTPKHLITATGQRVTLRCSPRSGDLSVYWYQQSLDQGLQFLIQYYNGEERAKGNILERFSAQQFPDLHSELNLSSLELGDSALYFCASSVLPRDGDEQYFGPGTRLTVT.

This clonotype appeared a few times. The chain uses TRBV10-3 and TRBJ1-2; no definite D call. Germline lookup yields CDR1 ENHRY and CDR2 SYGVKD. The CDR3 contains 14 residues. Trimming shortened V by 0 bases and J by 8 bases, and 13 bases separated the two germline ends. CDR3 in amino acids: CAISESFQLEGYTF. The CDR3 DNA reads as TGTGCCATCAGTGAGTCGTTTCAGTTGGAGGGCTACACCTTC.

This clonotype was seen only a few times. The chain has TRBV24-1 and TRBJ2-1; D might be TRBD2 (5 bases). Germline V lookup: CDR1 KGHDR, CDR2 SFDVKD. V was pared by 3 bases and J by 0 bases, with 5 bases between. The CDR3 has 14 residues. CDR3 sequence reads: CATSDEGSYNEQFF. The DNA of the CDR3 is TGTGCCACCAGTGATGAGGGCTCCTACAATGAGCAGTTCTTC.

In its sample, this clonotype was seen many times. The chain has TRBV11-2 and TRBJ2-7; D gene ambiguous. The CDR3 sequence is 13 residues long. In germline, CDR1 is SGHAT, CDR2 FQNNGV. Trimming left V 8 bases short and J 0 bases short, with 11 bases between. CDR3 amino acids: CASGSTISYEQYF. The CDR3 bases are TGTGCCAGCGGTTCTACCATCTCCTACGAGCAGTACTTC.

This clonotype was counted at least ten times. The V call is TRBV20-1, the J call TRBJ1-1; TRBD1 matches at 11 bases. V was clipped by 5 bases and J by 5 bases; unmatched bases: 7. The CDR3 contains 14 residues. The germline CDR1 and CDR2 sequences are DFQATT and SNEGSKA (reference sequence). CDR3 region: CSAERTGGLTEAFF. As DNA, the CDR3 is TGCAGTGCTGAAAGGACAGGGGGCTTAACTGAAGCTTTCTTT.